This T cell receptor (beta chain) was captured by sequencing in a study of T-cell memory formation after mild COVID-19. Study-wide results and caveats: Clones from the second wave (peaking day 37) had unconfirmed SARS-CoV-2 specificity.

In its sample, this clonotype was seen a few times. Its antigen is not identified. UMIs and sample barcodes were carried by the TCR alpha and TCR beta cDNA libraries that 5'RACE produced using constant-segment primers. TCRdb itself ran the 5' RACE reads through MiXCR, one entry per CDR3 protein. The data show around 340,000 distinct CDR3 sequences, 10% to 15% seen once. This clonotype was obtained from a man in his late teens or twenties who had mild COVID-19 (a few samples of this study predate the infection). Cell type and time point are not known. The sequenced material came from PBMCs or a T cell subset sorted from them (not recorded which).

For the CDR3, the DNA is TGTGCCAGCAAGTCCCGGGGTCACCAAGAGACCCAGTACTTC. Translation gives CASKSRGHQETQYF. The V gene is TRBV6-6, the J gene TRBJ2-5; TRBD2 might be the D (5 bases). The CDR3 has 14 residues. Germline loops: CDR1 MNHNY, CDR2 SVGAGI (reference sequence). V was cut by 7 bases and J by 0 bases, with 12 bases left in between.